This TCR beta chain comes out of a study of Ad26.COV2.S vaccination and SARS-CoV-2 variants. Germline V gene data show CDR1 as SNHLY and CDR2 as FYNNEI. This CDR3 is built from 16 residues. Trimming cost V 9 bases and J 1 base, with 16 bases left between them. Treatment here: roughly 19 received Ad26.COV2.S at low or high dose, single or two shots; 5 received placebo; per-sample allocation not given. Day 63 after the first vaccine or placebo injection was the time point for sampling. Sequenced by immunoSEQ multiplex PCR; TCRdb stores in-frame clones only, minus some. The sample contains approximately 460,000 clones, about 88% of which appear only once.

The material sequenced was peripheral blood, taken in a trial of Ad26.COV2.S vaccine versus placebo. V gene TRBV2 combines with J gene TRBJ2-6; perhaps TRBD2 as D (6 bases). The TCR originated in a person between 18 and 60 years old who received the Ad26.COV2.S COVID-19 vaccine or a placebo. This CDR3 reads CARGRGQISGANVLTF. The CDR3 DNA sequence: TGTGCCAGAGGGCGGGGCCAGATTTCTGGGGCCAACGTCCTGACTTTC.